Below are 11 T cell receptor beta chains sequenced from a single sample in a study of control samples from healthy donors and cancer patients. The repertoire was sequenced with immunoSEQ multiplex PCR; TCRdb's copy has only in-frame clones and lacks some. Of around 120,000 clones listed, about 93% were seen once; the top ten hold approximately 2.5%. The sample comprised blood. Receptors originate from a man younger than 45 in good health.

V gene TRBV5-1 combines with J gene TRBJ2-2; TRBD1 matches at 7 bases. CDR1 and CDR2 from the germline V gene are SGHRS and YFSETQ. This CDR3 has 15 residues. V was clipped by 0 bases and J by 4 bases; unmatched bases: 3. The CDR3 loop is CASSLGQGVTGELFF. CDR3 coding DNA: TGCGCCAGCAGCTTGGGGCAGGGGGTCACCGGGGAGCTGTTTTTT.

This chain uses TRBV19 with TRBJ1-1, with D possibly matching TRBD1 (5 bases). Germline CDR1 is LNHDA and CDR2 is SQIVND (reference sequence). This CDR3 region has 12 residues. Trimming took 6 bases from V and 1 from J, leaving 6 bases between them. The CDR3 nucleotides read TGTGCCAGTAGGGGGGAGAACACTGAAGCTTTCTTT. Its translation: CASRGENTEAFF.

This sequence joins TRBV25-1 and TRBJ1-5, with D maybe TRBD1 (5 bases). Deletions cut 5 bases from V and 2 bases from J, with 10 bases between. CDR3 size: 14 residues. CDR1 is MGHDK and CDR2 is SYGVNS in the germline V gene. DNA for the CDR3: TGTGCCAGCAGTTCAGGGTTAGGCAATCAGCCCCAGCATTTT. Protein: CASSSGLGNQPQHF.

The chain joins TRBV4-1 to TRBJ1-4; the match to TRBD1 covers 8 bases. The CDR3 runs to 17 residues. J lost 3 bases, V lost 1 base, and 7 bases had no gene match. The germline V gene has CDR1 MGHRA and CDR2 YSYEKL. The CDR3 bases are TGCGCCAGCAGCCAAGGCCCAGGGGGCATGGCTAATGAAAAACTGTTTTTT. Residues: CASSQGPGGMANEKLFF.

The gene calls are TRBV27 and TRBJ2-7; no definite D call. There are 15 residues in the CDR3. The V and J ends lost 6 bases and 0 bases respectively, with 15 bases between them. CDR1 is MNHEY, CDR2 SMNVEV, per germline (reference sequence). The CDR3 loop reads CASRDGSLGSYEQYV. The CDR3 bases are TGTGCCAGCAGGGATGGGTCACTGGGCTCCTACGAGCAGTACGTC.

The chain couples TRBV5-1 to TRBJ1-1; D perhaps matches TRBD1 (5 bases). Trimming removed 2 bases at V and 4 bases at J, with 15 bases between. This CDR3 spans 15 amino acids. Germline V gene sequence: CDR1 SGHRS, CDR2 YFSETQ. Written as DNA, the CDR3 is TGCGCCAGCAGCTTTCGGTCATCCGGGGGCACTGAAGCTTTCTTT. Translated, it gives CASSFRSSGGTEAFF.

J is TRBJ2-1 and V is TRBV9; TRBD1 might be the D (5 bases). The V gene's germline CDR1 is SGDLS and CDR2 YYNGEE. CDR3 size: 15 residues. V was pared by 5 bases and J by 6 bases, with 18 bases between. This CDR3 reads CASSATLSRANEQFF. CDR3 DNA sequence: TGTGCCAGCAGTGCTACCCTCTCCAGGGCCAATGAGCAGTTCTTC.

The CDR3 sequence is CASSFTSGDAQETQYF. CDR3 nucleotide sequence: TGTGCCAGCAGCTTTACTAGCGGGGACGCCCAAGAGACCCAGTACTTC. The chain joins TRBV5-6 to TRBJ2-5; 10 nucleotides agree with TRBD2. CDR1 and CDR2 from the germline V gene are SGHDT and YYEEEE. The CDR3 is 16 residues long. J was trimmed by 1 base and V by 2 bases; bases with no gene match: 5.

This rearrangement joins TRBV2 to TRBJ1-4; tentative D call: TRBD1 (6 bases). This CDR3 spans 14 amino acids. Germline V CDR1 and CDR2: SNHLY, FYNNEI. Trimming cost V 10 bases and J 5 bases, with 17 bases left between them. Here the CDR3 DNA reads TGTGCCACGAAAGTGGACAGATCAAATGAAAAACTGTTTTTT. Amino acid sequence: CATKVDRSNEKLFF.

The chain couples TRBV6-4 to TRBJ1-2, with D hard to call. V lost 5 bases to trimming and J lost 2 bases, with 12 bases between them. This CDR3 spans 14 amino acids. Germline CDR1 MRHNA, CDR2 SNTAGT. CDR3 nucleotide sequence: TGTGCCAGCAGTCCTGGAATGGCGAACTATGGCTACACCTTC. Its translation is CASSPGMANYGYTF.

V is TRBV28 and J is TRBJ1-6, with 10 bases matching TRBD1. V shed 4 bases, J shed 8 bases, and the junction held 2 bases outside the gene matches. Per the germline V gene, CDR1 is MDHEN and CDR2 is SYDVKM. This CDR3 is 14 amino acids long. The CDR3 coding sequence is TGTGCCAGCAGTTCGGGACAGGGGTATTCACCCCTCCACTTT. Amino acid sequence: CASSSGQGYSPLHF.